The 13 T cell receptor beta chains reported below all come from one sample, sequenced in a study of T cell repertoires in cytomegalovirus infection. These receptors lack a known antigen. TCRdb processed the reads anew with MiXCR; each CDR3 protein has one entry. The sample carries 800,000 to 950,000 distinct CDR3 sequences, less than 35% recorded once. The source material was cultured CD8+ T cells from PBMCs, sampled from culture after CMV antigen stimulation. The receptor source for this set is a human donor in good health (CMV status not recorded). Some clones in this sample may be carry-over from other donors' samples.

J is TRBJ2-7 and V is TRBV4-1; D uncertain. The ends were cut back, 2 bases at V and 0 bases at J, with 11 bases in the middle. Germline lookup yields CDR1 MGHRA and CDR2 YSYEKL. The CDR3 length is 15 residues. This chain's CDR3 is CASSQLNGFSYEQYF. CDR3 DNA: TGCGCCAGCAGCCAACTAAACGGCTTCTCCTACGAGCAGTACTTC.

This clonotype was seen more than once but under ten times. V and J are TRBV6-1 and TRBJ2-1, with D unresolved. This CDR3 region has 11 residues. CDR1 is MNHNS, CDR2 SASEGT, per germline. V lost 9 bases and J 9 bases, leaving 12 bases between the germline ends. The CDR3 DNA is TGTGCCAGTGTCAAATCGGGTGAGCAGTTCTTC. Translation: CASVKSGEQFF.

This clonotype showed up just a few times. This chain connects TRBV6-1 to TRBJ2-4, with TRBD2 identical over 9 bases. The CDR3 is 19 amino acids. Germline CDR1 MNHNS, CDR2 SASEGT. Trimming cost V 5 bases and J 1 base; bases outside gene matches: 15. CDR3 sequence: CASSPALAGGPLAKNIQYF. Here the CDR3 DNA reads TGTGCCAGCAGTCCAGCCCTTGCGGGGGGGCCGCTGGCCAAAAACATTCAGTACTTC.

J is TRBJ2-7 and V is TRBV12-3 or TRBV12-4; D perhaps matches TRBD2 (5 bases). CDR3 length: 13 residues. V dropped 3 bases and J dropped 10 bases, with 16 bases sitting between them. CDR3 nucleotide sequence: TGTGCCAGCAGTTTTTCCCTAGCAGATAACCAGTACTTC. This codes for CASSFSLADNQYF.

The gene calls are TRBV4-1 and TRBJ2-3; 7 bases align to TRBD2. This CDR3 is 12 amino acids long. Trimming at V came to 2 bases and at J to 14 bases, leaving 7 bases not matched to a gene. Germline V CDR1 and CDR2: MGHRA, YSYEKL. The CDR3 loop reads CASSQQAGRPYF. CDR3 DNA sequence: TGCGCCAGCAGCCAACAAGCGGGGAGGCCGTATTTT.

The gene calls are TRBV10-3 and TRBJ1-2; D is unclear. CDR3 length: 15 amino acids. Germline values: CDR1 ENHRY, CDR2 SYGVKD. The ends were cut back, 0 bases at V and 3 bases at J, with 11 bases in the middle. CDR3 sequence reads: CAISESVTEHYGYTF. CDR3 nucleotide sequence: TGTGCCATCAGTGAGTCGGTAACAGAGCACTATGGCTACACCTTC.

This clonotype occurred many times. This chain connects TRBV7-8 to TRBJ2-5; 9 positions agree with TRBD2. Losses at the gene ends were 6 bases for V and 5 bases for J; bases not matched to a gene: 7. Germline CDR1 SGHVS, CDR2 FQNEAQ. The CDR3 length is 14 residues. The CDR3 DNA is TGTGCCAGCAGTATTAGCGGGGGAGTTGAGACCCAGTACTTC. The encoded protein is CASSISGGVETQYF.

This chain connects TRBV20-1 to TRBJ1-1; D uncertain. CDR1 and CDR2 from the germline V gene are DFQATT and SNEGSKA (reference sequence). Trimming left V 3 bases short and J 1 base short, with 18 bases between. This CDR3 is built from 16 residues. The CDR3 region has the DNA TGCAGTGCTAGGGACCTCAACATGTGGTCGAACACTGAAGCTTTCTTT. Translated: CSARDLNMWSNTEAFF.

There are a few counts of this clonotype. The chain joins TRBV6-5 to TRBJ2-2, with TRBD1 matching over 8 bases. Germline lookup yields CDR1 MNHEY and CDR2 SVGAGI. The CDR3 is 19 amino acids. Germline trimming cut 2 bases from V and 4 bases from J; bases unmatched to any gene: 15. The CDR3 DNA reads TGTGCCAGCAGTTACAAAATACCAGACAGGGGCGTCGGCACCGGGGAGCTGTTTTTT. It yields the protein CASSYKIPDRGVGTGELFF.

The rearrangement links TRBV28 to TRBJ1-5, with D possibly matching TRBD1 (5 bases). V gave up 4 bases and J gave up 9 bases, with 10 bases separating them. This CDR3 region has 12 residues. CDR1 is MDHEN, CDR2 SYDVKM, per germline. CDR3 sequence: CASSYGGGPQHF. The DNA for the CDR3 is TGTGCCAGCAGTTATGGGGGAGGGCCCCAGCATTTT.

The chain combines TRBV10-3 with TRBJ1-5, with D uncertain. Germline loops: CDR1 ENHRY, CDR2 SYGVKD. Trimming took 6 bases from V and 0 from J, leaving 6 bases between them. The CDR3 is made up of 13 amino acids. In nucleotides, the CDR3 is TGTGCCATCAGCAGACATAGCAATCAGCCCCAGCATTTT. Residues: CAISRHSNQPQHF.

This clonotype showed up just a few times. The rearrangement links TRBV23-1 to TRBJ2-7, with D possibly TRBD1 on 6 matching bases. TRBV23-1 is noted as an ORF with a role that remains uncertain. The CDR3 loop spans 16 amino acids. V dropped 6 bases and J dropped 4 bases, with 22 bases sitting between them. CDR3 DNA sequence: TGCGCCAGCAGGAACAAGGGGGTGGTTGAAGAGTACGAGCAGTACTTC. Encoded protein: CASRNKGVVEEYEQYF.

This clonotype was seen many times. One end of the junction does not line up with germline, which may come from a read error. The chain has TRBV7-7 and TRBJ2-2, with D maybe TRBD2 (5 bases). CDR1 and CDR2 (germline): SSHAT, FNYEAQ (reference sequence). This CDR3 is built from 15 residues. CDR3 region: CASSLIVGDTGELFF. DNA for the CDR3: TGTGCTAGCAGCTTAATTGTCGGGGACACCGGGGAGCTGTTTTTT.